The sequence of this T cell receptor beta chain was determined in a study of T-cell reconstitution after alpha-beta-depleted transplantation in children. Study-wide results and caveats: Newly made T cells mostly supplied T-cell counts and diversity one year after transplant. Reported findings indicate that, about two months after transplant, alpha-beta T cells came from several hundred expanded clones, which were derived from non-depleted graft cells.

This clonotype was picked up a small number of times. What it binds is not known. A TCRbeta library incorporating unique molecular identifiers was prepared. TCRdb passed the PCR reads through MiXCR, listing each CDR3 protein once. The table lists 550,000 to 800,000 distinct CDR3 sequences, about an eighth of them singletons, with 0.79% in the top ten. This clonotype was sampled from a girl aged 2-10 years with congenital amegakaryocytic thrombocytopenia, due to receive a stem cell transplant. The source material was PBMCs, sampled before TCRalphabeta/CD19-depleted stem cell transplant.

Written as DNA, the CDR3 is TGTGCCAGCAGCCGGACAGGGGTCACTGAAGCTTTCTTT. Encoded protein: CASSRTGVTEAFF. The rearrangement joins TRBV7-3 to TRBJ1-1; 9 bases are shared with TRBD1. CDR1 and CDR2 (germline): SGHTA, FQGTGA. This CDR3 is built from 13 residues. With 5 bases clipped from V and 4 bases from J, the junction kept 2 bases outside the gene matches.